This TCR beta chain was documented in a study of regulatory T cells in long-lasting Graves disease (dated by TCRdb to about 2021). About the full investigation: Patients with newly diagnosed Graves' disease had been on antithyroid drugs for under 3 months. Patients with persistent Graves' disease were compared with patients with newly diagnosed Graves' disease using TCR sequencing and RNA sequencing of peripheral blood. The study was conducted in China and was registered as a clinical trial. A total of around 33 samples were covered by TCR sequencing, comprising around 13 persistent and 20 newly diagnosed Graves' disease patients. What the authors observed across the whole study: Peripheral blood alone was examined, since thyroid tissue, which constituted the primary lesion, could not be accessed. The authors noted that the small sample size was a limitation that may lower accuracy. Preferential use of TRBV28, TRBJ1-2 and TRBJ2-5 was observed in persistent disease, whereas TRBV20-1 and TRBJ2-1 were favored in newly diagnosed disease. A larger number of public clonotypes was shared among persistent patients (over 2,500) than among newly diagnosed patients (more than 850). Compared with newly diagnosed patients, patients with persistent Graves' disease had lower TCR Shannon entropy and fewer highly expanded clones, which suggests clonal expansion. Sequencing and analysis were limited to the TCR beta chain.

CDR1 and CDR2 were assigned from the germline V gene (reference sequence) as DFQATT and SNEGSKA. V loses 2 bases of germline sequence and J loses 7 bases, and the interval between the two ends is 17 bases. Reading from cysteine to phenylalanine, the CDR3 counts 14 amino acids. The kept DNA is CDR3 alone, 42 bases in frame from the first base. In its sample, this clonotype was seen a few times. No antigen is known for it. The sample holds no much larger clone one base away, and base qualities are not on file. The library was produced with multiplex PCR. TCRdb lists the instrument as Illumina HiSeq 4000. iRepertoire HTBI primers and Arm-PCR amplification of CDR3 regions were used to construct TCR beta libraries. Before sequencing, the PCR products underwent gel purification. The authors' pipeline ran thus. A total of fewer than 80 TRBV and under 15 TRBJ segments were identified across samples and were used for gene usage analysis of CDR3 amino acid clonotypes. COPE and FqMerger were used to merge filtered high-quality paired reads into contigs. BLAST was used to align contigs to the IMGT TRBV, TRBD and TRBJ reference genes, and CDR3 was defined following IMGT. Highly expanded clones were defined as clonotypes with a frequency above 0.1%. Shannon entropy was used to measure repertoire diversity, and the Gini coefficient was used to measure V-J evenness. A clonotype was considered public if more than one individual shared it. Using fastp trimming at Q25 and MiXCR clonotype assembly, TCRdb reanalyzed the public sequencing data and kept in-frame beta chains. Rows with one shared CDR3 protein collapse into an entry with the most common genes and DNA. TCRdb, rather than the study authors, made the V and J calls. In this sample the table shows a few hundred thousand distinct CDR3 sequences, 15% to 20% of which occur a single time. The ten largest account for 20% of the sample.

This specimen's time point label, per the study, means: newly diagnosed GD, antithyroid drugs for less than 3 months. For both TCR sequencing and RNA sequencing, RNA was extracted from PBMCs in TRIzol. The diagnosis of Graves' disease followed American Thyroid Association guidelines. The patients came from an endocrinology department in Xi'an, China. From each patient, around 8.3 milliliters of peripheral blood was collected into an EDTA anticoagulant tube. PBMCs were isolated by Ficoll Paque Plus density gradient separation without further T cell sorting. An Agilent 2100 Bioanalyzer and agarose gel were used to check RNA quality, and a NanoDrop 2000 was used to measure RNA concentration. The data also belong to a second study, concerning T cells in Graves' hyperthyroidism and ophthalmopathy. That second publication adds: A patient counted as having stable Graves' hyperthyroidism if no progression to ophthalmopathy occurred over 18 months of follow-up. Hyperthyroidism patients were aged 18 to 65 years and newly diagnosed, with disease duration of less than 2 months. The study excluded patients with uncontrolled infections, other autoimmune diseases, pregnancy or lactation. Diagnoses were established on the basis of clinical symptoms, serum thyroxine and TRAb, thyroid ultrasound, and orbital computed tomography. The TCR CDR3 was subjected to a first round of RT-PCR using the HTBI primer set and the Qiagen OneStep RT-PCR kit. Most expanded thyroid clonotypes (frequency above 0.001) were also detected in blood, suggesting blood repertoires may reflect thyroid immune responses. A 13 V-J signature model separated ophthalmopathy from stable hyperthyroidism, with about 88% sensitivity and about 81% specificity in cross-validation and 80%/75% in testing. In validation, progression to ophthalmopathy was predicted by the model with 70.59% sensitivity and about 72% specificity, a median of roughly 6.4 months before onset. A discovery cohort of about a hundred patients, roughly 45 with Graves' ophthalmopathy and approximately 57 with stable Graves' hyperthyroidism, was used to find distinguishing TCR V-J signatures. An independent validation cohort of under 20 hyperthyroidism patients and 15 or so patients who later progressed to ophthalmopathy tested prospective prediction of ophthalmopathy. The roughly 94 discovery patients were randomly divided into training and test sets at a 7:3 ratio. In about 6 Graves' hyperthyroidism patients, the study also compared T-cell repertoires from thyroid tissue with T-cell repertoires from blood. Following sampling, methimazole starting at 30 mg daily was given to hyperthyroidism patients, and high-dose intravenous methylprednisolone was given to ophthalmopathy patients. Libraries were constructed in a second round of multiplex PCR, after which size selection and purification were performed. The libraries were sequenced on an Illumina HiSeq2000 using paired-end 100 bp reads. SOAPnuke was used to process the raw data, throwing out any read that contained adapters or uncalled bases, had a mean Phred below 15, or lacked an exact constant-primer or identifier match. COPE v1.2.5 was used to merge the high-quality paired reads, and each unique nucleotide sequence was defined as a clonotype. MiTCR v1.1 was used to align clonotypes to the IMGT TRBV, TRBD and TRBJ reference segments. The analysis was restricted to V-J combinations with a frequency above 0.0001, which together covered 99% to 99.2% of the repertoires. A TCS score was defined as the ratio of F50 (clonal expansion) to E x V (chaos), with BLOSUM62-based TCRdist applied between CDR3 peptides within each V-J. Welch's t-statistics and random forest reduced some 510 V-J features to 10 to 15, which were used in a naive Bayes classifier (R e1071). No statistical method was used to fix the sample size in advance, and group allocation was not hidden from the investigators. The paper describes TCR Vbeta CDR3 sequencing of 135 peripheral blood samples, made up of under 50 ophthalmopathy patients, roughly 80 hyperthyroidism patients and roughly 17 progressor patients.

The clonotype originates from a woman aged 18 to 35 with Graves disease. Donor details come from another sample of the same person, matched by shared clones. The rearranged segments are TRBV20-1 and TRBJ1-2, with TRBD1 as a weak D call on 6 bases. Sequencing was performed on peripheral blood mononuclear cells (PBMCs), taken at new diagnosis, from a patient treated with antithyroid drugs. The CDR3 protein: CSARPNTGSRGYTF. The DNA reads TGCAGTGCTAGACCCAATACAGGGTCGCGTGGCTACACCTTC.